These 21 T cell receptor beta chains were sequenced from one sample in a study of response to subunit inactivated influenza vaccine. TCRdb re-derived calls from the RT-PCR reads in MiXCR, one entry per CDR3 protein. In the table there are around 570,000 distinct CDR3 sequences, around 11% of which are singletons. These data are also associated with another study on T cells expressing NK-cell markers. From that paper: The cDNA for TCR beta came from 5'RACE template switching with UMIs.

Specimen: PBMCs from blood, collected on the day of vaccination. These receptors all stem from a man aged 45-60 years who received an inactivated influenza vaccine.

The CDR3 region is CASSQEGSHAGEQYF. The CDR3, as DNA: TGTGCCAGCAGCCAAGAGGGCAGCCACGCAGGAGAGCAGTACTTC. The gene calls are TRBV3-1 and TRBJ2-7; D uncertain. V lost 0 bases, J lost 7 bases, and 16 bases lay in between. The CDR3 contains 15 residues. Looked up from germline, CDR1 is LGHDT and CDR2 is YNNKEL (reference sequence).

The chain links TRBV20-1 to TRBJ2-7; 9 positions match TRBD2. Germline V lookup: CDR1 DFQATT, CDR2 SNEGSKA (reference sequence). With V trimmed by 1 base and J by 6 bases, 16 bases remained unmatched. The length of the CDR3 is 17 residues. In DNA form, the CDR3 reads TGCAGTGCTAGAGGCGGGGGGGCCAATTATCGGTTCGGCGAGCAGTACTTC. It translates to CSARGGGANYRFGEQYF.

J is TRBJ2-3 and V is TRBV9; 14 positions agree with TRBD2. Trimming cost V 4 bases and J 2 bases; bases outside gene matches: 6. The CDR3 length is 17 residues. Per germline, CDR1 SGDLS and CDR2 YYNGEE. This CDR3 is CASSRTSGRPYTDTQYF. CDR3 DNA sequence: TGTGCCAGCAGCCGGACTAGCGGGAGGCCATACACAGATACGCAGTATTTT.

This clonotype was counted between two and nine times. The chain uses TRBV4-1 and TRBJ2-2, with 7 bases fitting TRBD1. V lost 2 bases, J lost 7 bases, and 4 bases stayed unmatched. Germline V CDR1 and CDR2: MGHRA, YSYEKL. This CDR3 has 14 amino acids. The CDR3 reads CASSQMTGIGELFF. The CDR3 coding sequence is TGCGCCAGCAGCCAAATGACAGGGATCGGGGAGCTGTTTTTT.

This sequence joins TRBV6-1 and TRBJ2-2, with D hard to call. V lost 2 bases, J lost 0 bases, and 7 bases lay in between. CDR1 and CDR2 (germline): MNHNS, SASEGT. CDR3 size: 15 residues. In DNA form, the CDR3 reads TGTGCCAGCAGTGAAAGGGTTACGAACACCGGGGAGCTGTTTTTT. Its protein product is CASSERVTNTGELFF.

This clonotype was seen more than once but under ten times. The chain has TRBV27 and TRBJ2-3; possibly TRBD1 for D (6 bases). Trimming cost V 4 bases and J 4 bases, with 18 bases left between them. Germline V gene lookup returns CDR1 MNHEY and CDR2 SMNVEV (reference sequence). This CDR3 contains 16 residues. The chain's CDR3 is CASSSPGTSISDTQYF. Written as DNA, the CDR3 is TGTGCCAGCAGTTCCCCCGGGACATCTATTTCAGATACGCAGTATTTT.

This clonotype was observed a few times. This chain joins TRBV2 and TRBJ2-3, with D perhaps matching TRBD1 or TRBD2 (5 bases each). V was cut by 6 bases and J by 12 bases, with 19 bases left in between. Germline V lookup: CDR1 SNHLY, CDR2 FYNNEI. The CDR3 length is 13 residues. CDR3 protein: CASRPTGTRAQYF. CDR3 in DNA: TGTGCCAGCAGACCCACTGGGACGCGGGCACAGTATTTT.

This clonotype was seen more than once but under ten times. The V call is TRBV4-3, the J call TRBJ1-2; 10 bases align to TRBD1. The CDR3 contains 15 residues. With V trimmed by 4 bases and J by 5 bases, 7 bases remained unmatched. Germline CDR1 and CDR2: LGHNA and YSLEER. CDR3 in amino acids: CASSPTGTGVYGYTF. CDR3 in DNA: TGCGCCAGCAGCCCAACCGGGACAGGGGTTTATGGCTACACCTTC.

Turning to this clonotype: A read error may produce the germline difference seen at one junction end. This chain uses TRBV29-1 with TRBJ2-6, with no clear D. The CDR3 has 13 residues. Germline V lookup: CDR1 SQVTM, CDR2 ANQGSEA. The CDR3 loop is CSVEASGANVLTF. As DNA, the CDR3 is TGCAGCGTCGAAGCCTCTGGGGCCAACGTCCTGACTTTC.

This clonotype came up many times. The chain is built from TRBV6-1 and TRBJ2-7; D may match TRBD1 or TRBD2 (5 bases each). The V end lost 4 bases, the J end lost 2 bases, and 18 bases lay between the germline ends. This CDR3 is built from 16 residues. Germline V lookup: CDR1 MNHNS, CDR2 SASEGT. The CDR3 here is CASSVGPLDGAYEQYF. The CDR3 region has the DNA TGTGCCAGCAGTGTGGGACCATTGGATGGGGCCTACGAGCAGTACTTC.

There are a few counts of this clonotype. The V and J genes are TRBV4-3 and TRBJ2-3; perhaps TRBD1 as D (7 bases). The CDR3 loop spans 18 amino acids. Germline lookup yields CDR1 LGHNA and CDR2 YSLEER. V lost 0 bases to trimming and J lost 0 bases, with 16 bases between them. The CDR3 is CASSQDWGAGGSTDTQYF. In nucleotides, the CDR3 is TGCGCCAGCAGCCAAGACTGGGGGGCAGGGGGAAGCACAGATACGCAGTATTTT.

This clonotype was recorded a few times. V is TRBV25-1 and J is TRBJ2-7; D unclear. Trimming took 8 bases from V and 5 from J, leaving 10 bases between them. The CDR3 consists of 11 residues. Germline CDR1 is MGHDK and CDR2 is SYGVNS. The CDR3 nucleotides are TGTGCCAGCCGTCAGGCCCACGAGCAGTACTTC. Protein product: CASRQAHEQYF.

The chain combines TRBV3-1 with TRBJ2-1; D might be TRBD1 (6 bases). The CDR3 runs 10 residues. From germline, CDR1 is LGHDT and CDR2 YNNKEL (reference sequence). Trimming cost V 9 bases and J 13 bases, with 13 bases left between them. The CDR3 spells CARNPGQQFF. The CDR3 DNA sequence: TGTGCCAGGAATCCGGGACAACAGTTCTTC.

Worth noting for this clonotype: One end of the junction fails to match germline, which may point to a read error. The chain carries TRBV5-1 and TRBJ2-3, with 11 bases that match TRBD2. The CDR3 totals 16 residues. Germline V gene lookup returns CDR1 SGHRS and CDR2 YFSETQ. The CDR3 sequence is CASSLGLAGGLDTQYF. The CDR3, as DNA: TGTGCCAGCAGTTTAGGGCTAGCGGGGGGCCTAGATACGCAGTATTTT.

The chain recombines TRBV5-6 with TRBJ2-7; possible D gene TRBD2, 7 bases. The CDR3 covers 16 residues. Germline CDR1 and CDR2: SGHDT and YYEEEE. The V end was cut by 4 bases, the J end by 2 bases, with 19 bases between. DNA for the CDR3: TGTGCCAGCAGCAGACGAGGGGGGGGCAGGCCCTACGAGCAGTACTTC. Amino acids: CASSRRGGGRPYEQYF.

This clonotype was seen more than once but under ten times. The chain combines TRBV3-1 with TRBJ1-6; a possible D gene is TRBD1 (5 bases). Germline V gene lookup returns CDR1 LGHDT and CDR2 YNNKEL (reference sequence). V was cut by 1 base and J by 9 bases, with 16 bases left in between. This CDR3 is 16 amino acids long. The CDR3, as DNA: TGTGCCAGCAGCCAAGTGGCAGGGCTCTATGGTTCACCCCTCCACTTT. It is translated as CASSQVAGLYGSPLHF.

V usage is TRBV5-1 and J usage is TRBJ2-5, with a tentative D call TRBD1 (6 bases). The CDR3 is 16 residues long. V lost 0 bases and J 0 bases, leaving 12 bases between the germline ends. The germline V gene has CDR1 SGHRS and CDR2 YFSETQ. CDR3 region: CASSLASTGYQETQYF. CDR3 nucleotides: TGCGCCAGCAGCTTGGCATCAACAGGGTACCAAGAGACCCAGTACTTC.

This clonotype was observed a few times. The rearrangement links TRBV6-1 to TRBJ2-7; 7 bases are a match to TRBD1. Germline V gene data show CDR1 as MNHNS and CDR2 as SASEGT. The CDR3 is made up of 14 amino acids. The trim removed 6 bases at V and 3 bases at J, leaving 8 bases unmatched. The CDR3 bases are TGTGCCAGCAGGCCCCGGGACAGCCTCTACGAGCAGTACTTC. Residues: CASRPRDSLYEQYF.

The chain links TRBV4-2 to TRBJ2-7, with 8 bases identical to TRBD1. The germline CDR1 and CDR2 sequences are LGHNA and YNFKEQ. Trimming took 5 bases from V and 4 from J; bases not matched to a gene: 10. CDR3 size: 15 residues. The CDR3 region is CASSYSTGEVYEQYF. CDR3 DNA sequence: TGTGCCAGCAGCTACTCGACAGGGGAGGTGTACGAGCAGTACTTC.

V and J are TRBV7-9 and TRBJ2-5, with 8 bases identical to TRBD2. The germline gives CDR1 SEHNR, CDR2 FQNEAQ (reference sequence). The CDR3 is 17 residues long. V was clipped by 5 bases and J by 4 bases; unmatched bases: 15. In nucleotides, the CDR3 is TGTGCCAGCAGCCCACCCCCCCGTAGCGGGGTTGGAGAGACCCAGTACTTC. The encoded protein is CASSPPPRSGVGETQYF. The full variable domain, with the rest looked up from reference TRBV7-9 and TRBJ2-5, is DTGVSQNPRHKITKRGQNVTFRCDPISEHNRLYWYRQTLGQGPEFLTYFQNEAQLEKSRLLSDRFSAERPKGSFSTLEIQRTEQGDSAMYLCASSPPPRSGVGETQYFGPGTRLLVL.

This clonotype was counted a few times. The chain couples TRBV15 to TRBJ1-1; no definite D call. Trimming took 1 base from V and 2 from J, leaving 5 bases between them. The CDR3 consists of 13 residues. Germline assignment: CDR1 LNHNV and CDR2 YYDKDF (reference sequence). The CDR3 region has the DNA TGTGCCACCAGCAGAGTGGAAAACACTGAAGCTTTCTTT. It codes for CATSRVENTEAFF.